Below, 20 T cell receptor beta chains from the same sample are listed, as sequenced in a study of early stage breast cancer tumors. Assay used: immunoSEQ multiplex PCR; TCRdb lists only in-frame clones, some missing. The sample shows fewer than 30,000 clones, 75% to 85% of them seen only once. The source material was blood. Receptor source: a person between 55 and 69 years old with breast cancer.

The rearrangement links TRBV4-2 to TRBJ2-2; TRBD2 aligns across 7 bases. Looked up from germline, CDR1 is LGHNA and CDR2 is YNFKEQ. Trimming took 3 bases from V and 6 from J; bases not matched to a gene: 7. The CDR3 has 15 residues. CDR3 protein: CASSQERDGAGELFF. The CDR3 DNA is TGTGCCAGCAGCCAGGAGCGGGACGGCGCCGGGGAGCTGTTTTTT.

The chain has TRBV7-2 and TRBJ1-2; 11 bases match TRBD1. Germline V lookup: CDR1 SGHTA, CDR2 FQGNSA. The trim removed 5 bases at V and 8 bases at J, leaving 7 bases unmatched. CDR3 size: 14 residues. Here the CDR3 DNA reads TGTGCCAGCAGCCTGACGGACAGGGGGCGAGGCTACACCTTC. Translating it yields CASSLTDRGRGYTF.

V is TRBV7-9 and J is TRBJ2-3; possibly TRBD2 for D (5 bases). Germline values: CDR1 SEHNR, CDR2 FQNEAQ (reference sequence). The CDR3 extends over 15 amino acids. With 0 bases removed from V and 4 bases from J, the gap between germline ends came to 11 bases. As DNA, the CDR3 is TGTGCCAGCAGCTTAGCTGAGCGGTCCTCAGATACGCAGTATTTT. Amino acids: CASSLAERSSDTQYF.

The rearrangement joins TRBV5-1 to TRBJ1-5; 7 bases agree with TRBD1. CDR3 length equals 15 residues. CDR1 is SGHRS and CDR2 is YFSETQ in the germline V gene. J was trimmed by 4 bases and V by 0 bases; bases with no gene match: 4. The chain's CDR3 is CASSLDTGVNQPQHF. The DNA for the CDR3 is TGCGCCAGCAGCTTGGATACAGGGGTAAATCAGCCCCAGCATTTT.

This chain uses TRBV4-3 with TRBJ1-2; possible D gene TRBD1, 6 bases. Trimming shortened V by 0 bases and J by 8 bases, and 25 bases separated the two germline ends. The CDR3 loop spans 18 amino acids. CDR1 and CDR2 (germline): LGHNA, YSLEER. The CDR3 is CASSQDHSTGGLTVGYTF. As DNA, the CDR3 is TGCGCCAGCAGCCAAGATCACTCGACAGGCGGACTGACTGTCGGCTACACCTTC.

The chain joins TRBV7-9 to TRBJ2-2; 9 bases agree with TRBD2. Germline assignment: CDR1 SEHNR and CDR2 FQNEAQ (reference sequence). CDR3 length equals 16 residues. After removal of 1 base from V and 5 bases from J, the junction contained 5 bases not matched to a gene. The CDR3 bases are TGTGCCAGCAGCTTAGAACTAGCGGGCCCAACCGGGGAGCTGTTTTTT. Translated: CASSLELAGPTGELFF.

This rearrangement joins TRBV10-1 to TRBJ1-2; TRBD1 matches at 7 bases. The trim removed 11 bases at V and 6 bases at J, leaving 18 bases unmatched. This CDR3 is built from 15 residues. CDR1 and CDR2 from the germline V gene are WNHNN and SYGVQD (reference sequence). CDR3 coding DNA: TGCGCCGGCATCGACGGAGGGGGTACAGGGGATGGCTACACCTTC. Translating gives CAGIDGGGTGDGYTF.

This chain uses TRBV5-8 with TRBJ2-3; 7 bases agree with TRBD2. With 2 bases clipped from V and 0 bases from J, the junction kept 6 bases outside the gene matches. Germline V gene sequence: CDR1 SGHTS, CDR2 YDEGEE. CDR3 size: 16 residues. The CDR3 loop reads CASSFSAGASTDTQYF. CDR3 coding DNA: TGTGCCAGCAGCTTTTCGGCGGGAGCCAGCACAGATACGCAGTATTTT.

The chain recombines TRBV5-5 with TRBJ1-5, with unresolved D. Trimming cost V 4 bases and J 1 base, with 12 bases left between them. Per the germline V gene, CDR1 is SGHKS and CDR2 is YYEKEE (reference sequence). The CDR3 has 15 amino acids. The CDR3 reads CASSALVVSNQPQHF. The CDR3 DNA is TGTGCCAGCAGCGCCCTAGTCGTAAGCAATCAGCCCCAGCATTTT.

The V gene is TRBV28, the J gene TRBJ1-5, with 7 bases identical to TRBD1. The V gene's germline CDR1 is MDHEN and CDR2 SYDVKM. The CDR3 totals 13 residues. With 1 base clipped from V and 6 bases from J, the junction kept 0 bases outside the gene matches. CDR3 loop: CASSLSGGQPQHF. CDR3 sequence (DNA): TGTGCCAGCAGTTTATCAGGGGGTCAGCCCCAGCATTTT. Full variable domain (rest looked up from reference TRBV28 and TRBJ1-5): DVKVTQSSRYLVKRTGEKVFLECVQDMDHENMFWYRQDPGLGLRLIYFSYDVKMKEKGDIPEGYSVSREKKERFSLILESASTNQTSMYLCASSLSGGQPQHFGDGTRLSIL.

This chain's CDR3 is CASSRQGAAEQYF. CDR3 DNA sequence: TGTGCCAGCAGCCGACAGGGGGCAGCCGAGCAGTACTTC. V and J are TRBV11-2 and TRBJ2-7; 10 bases align to TRBD1. V gave up 5 bases and J gave up 6 bases; unmatched junction bases: 4. The CDR3 contains 13 residues. Germline lookup yields CDR1 SGHAT and CDR2 FQNNGV.

This chain connects TRBV7-8 to TRBJ2-3, with TRBD1 identical over 9 bases. Germline loops: CDR1 SGHVS, CDR2 FQNEAQ. The CDR3 consists of 17 residues. Losses at the gene ends were 0 bases for V and 1 base for J; bases not matched to a gene: 5. This CDR3 reads CASSLAPGQGRTDTQYF. The CDR3 coding sequence is TGTGCCAGCAGCTTAGCGCCGGGACAGGGACGCACAGATACGCAGTATTTT.

This rearrangement joins TRBV9 to TRBJ2-5; D is unclear. Germline V gene sequence: CDR1 SGDLS, CDR2 YYNGEE. V lost 3 bases and J lost 2, with 8 bases in between. This CDR3 comprises 13 residues. The CDR3 region has the DNA TGTGCCAGCAGCGAGCGAGATCAAGAGACCCAGTACTTC. Translation: CASSERDQETQYF.

This sequence joins TRBV4-3 and TRBJ2-3; 8 bases line up with TRBD2. The length of the CDR3 is 17 residues. The ends lost 0 bases at V and 3 bases at J; junction bases unmatched: 8. Germline-derived CDR1 and CDR2 are LGHNA and YSLEER. CDR3 nucleotide sequence: TGCGCCAGCAGCCAAGATCATTCCGGACTAGCAACAGATACGCAGTATTTT. This sequence encodes CASSQDHSGLATDTQYF.

The chain couples TRBV5-1 to TRBJ2-7; D may be TRBD2 (6 bases). In germline, CDR1 is SGHRS, CDR2 YFSETQ. The CDR3 loop spans 14 amino acids. V lost 2 bases and J 0 bases, leaving 9 bases between the germline ends. In DNA form, the CDR3 reads TGCGCCAGCAGCTTCGGGACTCTCTCCTACGAGCAGTACTTC. This encodes CASSFGTLSYEQYF.

This chain uses TRBV5-1 with TRBJ1-1, with D possibly matching TRBD1 (6 bases). V shed 4 bases and J shed 6 bases, with 16 bases lying between them. The CDR3 length is 14 residues. Germline lookup yields CDR1 SGHRS and CDR2 YFSETQ. CDR3 DNA sequence: TGCGCCAGCAGCGCGGAGGCAGGGGACCCTGAAGCTTTCTTT. It translates to CASSAEAGDPEAFF. Full variable domain (rest looked up from reference TRBV5-1 and TRBJ1-1): KAGVTQTPRYLIKTRGQQVTLSCSPISGHRSVSWYQQTPGQGLQFLFEYFSETQRNKGNFPGRFSGRQFSNSRSEMNVSTLELGDSALYLCASSAEAGDPEAFFGQGTRLTVV.

This clone was recorded once. The CDR3 region has the DNA TGTGCCAGCAGCCTGATTGACAGCATGAACACTGAAGCTTTCTTT. Translated, it gives CASSLIDSMNTEAFF. The chain recombines TRBV5-6 with TRBJ1-1, with D perhaps matching TRBD1 (5 bases). Germline CDR1 SGHDT, CDR2 YYEEEE. The length of the CDR3 is 15 residues. Trimming left V 4 bases short and J 0 bases short, with 13 bases between.

This clone has only a few counts. The V and J genes are TRBV9 and TRBJ1-3; D remains ambiguous. This CDR3 comprises 15 residues. V lost 4 bases and J 1 base, leaving 12 bases between the germline ends. From germline, CDR1 is SGDLS and CDR2 YYNGEE. Written as DNA, the CDR3 is TGTGCCAGCAGCACTTCATCTCGATCTGGAAACACCATATATTTT. This sequence encodes CASSTSSRSGNTIYF.

V usage is TRBV7-6 and J usage is TRBJ2-4; tentatively, D is TRBD1 (5 bases). This CDR3 is built from 16 residues. The germline gives CDR1 SGHVS, CDR2 FNYEAQ. V lost 1 base to trimming and J lost 1 base, with 11 bases between them. In DNA, the CDR3 is TGTGCCAGCAGCTTAGGAGAAGGGGTGGCCAAAAACATTCAGTACTTC. This translates into CASSLGEGVAKNIQYF.

V is TRBV19 and J is TRBJ2-1; 10 positions match TRBD1. CDR3 length equals 13 residues. V lost 3 bases and J lost 10; bases outside the gene matches: 3. The germline CDR1 and CDR2 sequences are LNHDA and SQIVND (reference sequence). The CDR3 region has the DNA TGTGCCAGTAGTATTGACAGGGGGCGAGAGCAGTTCTTC. Protein: CASSIDRGREQFF.